A single sample gave rise to the 11 T cell receptor beta chains below, sequenced in a study of blood T cell repertoires in COVID-19. The assay was immunoSEQ multiplex PCR, and TCRdb's table has in-frame clones only and misses some. The data contain about 330,000 clones, 65% to 90% of them singletons. Sequencing used PBMCs or T cells enriched from blood (not recorded which). These receptors were taken from a woman aged 18 to 35 who had recovered from COVID-19.

The chain couples TRBV3-1 (or the pseudogene TRBV3-2) to TRBJ1-6, with D maybe TRBD1 (5 bases). This CDR3 has 16 amino acids. V gave up 0 bases and J gave up 2 bases, with 8 bases separating them. Germline V CDR1 and CDR2: LGHDT, YNNKEL (reference sequence). Written as DNA, the CDR3 is TGTGCCAGCAGCCAAGATTGGACACCCTATAATTCACCCCTCCACTTT. Protein sequence: CASSQDWTPYNSPLHF.

This clone was detected only once. The chain carries TRBV29-1 and TRBJ1-2; D may be TRBD1 (5 bases). The CDR3 has 11 amino acids. Germline V lookup: CDR1 SQVTM, CDR2 ANQGSEA. V lost 5 bases and J lost 6, with 10 bases in between. DNA for the CDR3: TGCAGCGTTCAGGGTAATCATGGCTACACCTTC. Amino acid sequence: CSVQGNHGYTF.

This rearrangement joins TRBV19 to TRBJ1-1; maybe TRBD1 (5 bases). Germline CDR1 is LNHDA and CDR2 is SQIVND (reference sequence). The V end lost 3 bases, the J end lost 5 bases, and 16 bases lay between the germline ends. There are 15 residues in the CDR3. CDR3 region: CASSMREDIGTEAFF. The CDR3 DNA sequence: TGTGCCAGTAGTATGCGGGAGGACATTGGGACTGAAGCTTTCTTT.

The chain carries TRBV27 and TRBJ1-1; 9 bases align to TRBD1. The trim removed 0 bases at V and 6 bases at J, leaving 2 bases unmatched. The CDR3 contains 14 residues. CDR1 and CDR2 from the germline V gene are MNHEY and SMNVEV (reference sequence). The CDR3 loop reads CASSLSGQGSEAFF. The CDR3 DNA reads TGTGCCAGCAGTTTATCGGGACAGGGATCTGAAGCTTTCTTT.

V usage is TRBV14 and J usage is TRBJ2-5; perhaps TRBD2 as D (6 bases). Germline CDR1 is SGHDN and CDR2 is FVKESK. The ends were cut back, 3 bases at V and 1 base at J, with 12 bases in the middle. This CDR3 region has 15 residues. CDR3 sequence: CASSQGGAFQETQYF. The CDR3 bases are TGTGCCAGCAGCCAGGGGGGAGCGTTCCAAGAGACCCAGTACTTC.

This chain connects TRBV27 to TRBJ1-5; 8 bases are a match to TRBD1. CDR3 length: 15 residues. The J segment lost 3 bases and the V segment lost 7 bases, leaving 8 bases of the junction unmatched. Germline V gene lookup returns CDR1 MNHEY and CDR2 SMNVEV (reference sequence). DNA of the CDR3: TGTGCCAGCATCCCTCGGGACAGGAACAATCAGCCCCAGCATTTT. Encoded protein: CASIPRDRNNQPQHF.

This clone was detected only once. This chain joins TRBV5-4 and TRBJ1-1; D is perhaps TRBD1 (6 bases). Germline CDR1 and CDR2: SGHNT and YYREEE (reference sequence). V was cut by 4 bases and J by 4 bases, with 17 bases left in between. The length of the CDR3 is 15 residues. The CDR3 region is CASSPPQGRGTEAFF. DNA for the CDR3: TGTGCCAGCAGCCCTCCGCAGGGCAGGGGCACTGAAGCTTTCTTT.

The rearrangement uses TRBV5-8 and TRBJ2-5; D perhaps matches TRBD2 (6 bases). There are 15 residues in the CDR3. In germline, CDR1 is SGHTS, CDR2 YDEGEE. Trimming pared 0 bases from V and 2 bases from J, leaving 11 bases between. Here the CDR3 DNA reads TGTGCCAGCAGCTTGGGGAGGGGTCGGCAAGAGACCCAGTACTTC. Translated, it gives CASSLGRGRQETQYF.

The chain's CDR3 is CASSLGDRGRYEQYF. The CDR3 nucleotides read TGTGCCAGCAGCTTAGGGGACAGGGGTAGGTACGAGCAGTACTTC. The rearrangement joins TRBV7-9 to TRBJ2-7; 10 bases match TRBD1. Germline V gene data show CDR1 as SEHNR and CDR2 as FQNEAQ (reference sequence). The CDR3 totals 15 residues. J gave up 4 bases and V 1 base, and 4 bases lay outside the gene matches.

The rearrangement joins TRBV7-8 to TRBJ2-5; no definite D call. This CDR3 has 13 residues. The ends were cut back, 3 bases at V and 5 bases at J, with 10 bases in the middle. CDR1 SGHVS and CDR2 FQNEAQ come from the germline V gene. The CDR3 here is CASSFRYAETQYF. The CDR3, as DNA: TGTGCCAGCAGCTTCCGGTACGCCGAGACCCAGTACTTC.

The J gene is TRBJ1-2, the V gene TRBV18; D call uncertain. V lost 4 bases, J lost 0 bases, and 12 bases lay in between. There are 15 residues in the CDR3. Germline values: CDR1 KGHSH, CDR2 LQKENI. The CDR3 DNA reads as TGTGCCAGCTCACTCCGGGCGGGTTCTAACTATGGCTACACCTTC. This codes for CASSLRAGSNYGYTF. The full variable domain, its missing parts supplied by reference TRBV18 and TRBJ1-2, is NAGVMQNPRHLVRRRGQEARLRCSPMKGHSHVYWYRQLPEEGLKFMVYLQKENIIDESGMPKERFSAEFPKEGPSILRIQQVVRGDSAAYFCASSLRAGSNYGYTFGSGTRLTVV.